The 8 T cell receptor beta chains listed next were all sequenced from one sample in a study of cytomegalovirus exposure and HLA in healthy donors. In the PCR, 60 Vbeta and 13 Jbeta primers were used. Sequenced by immunoSEQ multiplex PCR; TCRdb stores in-frame clones only, minus some. The sample includes about 200,000 clones, about 80% seen only once; the top ten take about 16%. Input material: PBMCs. Receptors were obtained from a man in his forties in good health and CMV-seronegative.

V and J are TRBV20-1 and TRBJ2-2; D gene ambiguous. This CDR3 has 10 amino acids. Germline V gene lookup returns CDR1 DFQATT and CDR2 SNEGSKA (reference sequence). Written as DNA, the CDR3 is TGCAGCGCCAGTGACGGGGAGCTGTTTTTT. Amino acids: CSASDGELFF.

This clone has a single count. The chain carries TRBV7-3 and TRBJ2-1; no reliable D call. Trimming shortened V by 1 base and J by 3 bases, and 10 bases separated the two germline ends. In germline, CDR1 is SGHTA, CDR2 FQGTGA. CDR3 length: 15 residues. CDR3 DNA: TGTGCCAGCAGCTTAAGCGGAACCCGCTACAATGAGCAGTTCTTC. Translating gives CASSLSGTRYNEQFF.

The chain employs TRBV28 and TRBJ1-1; possible D gene TRBD1, 5 bases. The ends were cut back, 1 base at V and 1 base at J, with 7 bases in the middle. The CDR3 consists of 14 residues. Germline-derived CDR1 and CDR2 are MDHEN and SYDVKM. The DNA of the CDR3 is TGTGCCAGCAGTTTATATCAGGGGAACACTGAAGCTTTCTTT. It is translated as CASSLYQGNTEAFF.

This clone appeared once. The rearrangement links TRBV6-5 to TRBJ2-1; 7 bases are a match to TRBD1. Germline CDR1 MNHEY, CDR2 SVGAGI. The CDR3 spans 15 residues. J lost 0 bases, V lost 2 bases, and 1 base had no gene match. The CDR3 loop is CASSYGDSSYNEQFF. DNA of the CDR3: TGTGCCAGCAGTTACGGGGACAGCTCCTACAATGAGCAGTTCTTC.

This chain connects TRBV5-1 to TRBJ1-1; 10 bases agree with TRBD1. The V gene's germline CDR1 is SGHRS and CDR2 YFSETQ. V shed 4 bases and J 7 bases; nucleotides not matched to a gene: 10. CDR3 length: 15 amino acids. The CDR3 nucleotides are TGCGCCAGCAGCCCCCGGACAGGGGGATCCCTTGAAGCTTTCTTT. Translated, it gives CASSPRTGGSLEAFF.

J is TRBJ1-2 and V is TRBV5-1; D is ambiguous. Per germline, CDR1 SGHRS and CDR2 YFSETQ. Trimming pared 0 bases from V and 6 bases from J, leaving 9 bases between. CDR3 length: 13 residues. The CDR3 reads CASSLVNSDGYTF. CDR3 bases: TGCGCCAGCAGCTTGGTAAACTCGGATGGCTACACCTTC.

The V call is TRBV19, the J call TRBJ1-5; D gene uncertain. Germline CDR1 and CDR2: LNHDA and SQIVND (reference sequence). The CDR3 is 15 amino acids. V lost 5 bases to trimming and J lost 0 bases, with 11 bases between them. The DNA of the CDR3 is TGTGCCAGTAGTTACAGCACCTATAGCAATCAGCCCCAGCATTTT. It yields the protein CASSYSTYSNQPQHF.

The V gene is TRBV9, the J gene TRBJ1-4; TRBD1 matches at 12 bases. V shed 0 bases and J 7 bases; nucleotides not matched to a gene: 1. Per germline, CDR1 SGDLS and CDR2 YYNGEE. The CDR3 is 15 amino acids. The CDR3 nucleotides read TGTGCCAGCAGCGTAGGGGACAGGGGGCCTGAAAAACTGTTTTTT. Translation gives CASSVGDRGPEKLFF.